Presented here are 5 T cell receptor beta chains from one specimen sequenced in a study of T cells in Graves' hyperthyroidism and ophthalmopathy. RNA transcripts yielded amplified TCR beta CDR3 regions. The HTBI primer set served for first-round RT-PCR of the TCR CDR3. TCRdb processed the multiplex PCR reads anew with MiXCR; each CDR3 protein has one entry. Of 550,000 to 600,000 distinct CDR3 sequences listed, 15% to 20% were seen once; the top ten hold about 20%. The sequencing sample was made of blood. All receptors come from a woman between 18 and 30 years old with Graves' hyperthyroidism.

The V gene is TRBV19, the J gene TRBJ1-5; no reliable D call. V lost 3 bases, J lost 4 bases, and 19 bases lay in between. Germline V CDR1 and CDR2: LNHDA, SQIVND (reference sequence). The CDR3 runs to 17 residues. CDR3 DNA: TGTGCCAGTAGTATTTTCGGCGTGGCTTCCCTTAATCAGCCCCAGCATTTT. The encoded protein is CASSIFGVASLNQPQHF.

This clonotype was counted between two and nine times. This chain links TRBV20-1 with TRBJ2-7, with D unresolved. In germline, CDR1 is DFQATT, CDR2 SNEGSKA (reference sequence). Trimming cost V 3 bases and J 2 bases, with 8 bases left between them. The CDR3 loop spans 12 amino acids. CDR3 coding DNA: TGCAGTGCTAGCGGCAGGCCCTACGAGCAGTACTTC. This translates into CSASGRPYEQYF.

The table lists this clonotype with many counts. The rearrangement joins TRBV12-3 or TRBV12-4 to TRBJ2-7, with D possibly being TRBD2 (6 bases). The V gene lost 3 bases and the J gene lost 0 bases, with 12 bases spanning the gap. This CDR3 comprises 15 residues. The CDR3 nucleotides are TGTGCCAGCAGTTTTAGCGGATCTAGCTCCTACGAGCAGTACTTC. Its translation is CASSFSGSSSYEQYF.

For this clonotype: One end of the junction varies from germline; a read error may be responsible. The chain combines TRBV6-1 with TRBJ2-7; D remains unclear. The CDR3 is made up of 14 amino acids. Germline CDR1 reads MNHNS; CDR2 reads SASEGT. DNA of the CDR3: TGTGCCAACAGTCCAGCTGGGGTGCTTGGCGAGCAGTACTTC. As protein: CANSPAGVLGEQYF.

This clonotype was seen at least ten times. The J gene is TRBJ2-1, the V gene TRBV20-1; D assignment may be TRBD1 or TRBD2 (5 bases each). CDR1 and CDR2 (germline): DFQATT, SNEGSKA (reference sequence). This CDR3 has 14 residues. The V and J ends lost 5 bases and 6 bases respectively, with 17 bases between them. The CDR3 reads CSARGSGILNEQFF. CDR3 in DNA: TGCAGTGCTCGAGGGTCAGGGATTCTCAATGAGCAGTTCTTC.